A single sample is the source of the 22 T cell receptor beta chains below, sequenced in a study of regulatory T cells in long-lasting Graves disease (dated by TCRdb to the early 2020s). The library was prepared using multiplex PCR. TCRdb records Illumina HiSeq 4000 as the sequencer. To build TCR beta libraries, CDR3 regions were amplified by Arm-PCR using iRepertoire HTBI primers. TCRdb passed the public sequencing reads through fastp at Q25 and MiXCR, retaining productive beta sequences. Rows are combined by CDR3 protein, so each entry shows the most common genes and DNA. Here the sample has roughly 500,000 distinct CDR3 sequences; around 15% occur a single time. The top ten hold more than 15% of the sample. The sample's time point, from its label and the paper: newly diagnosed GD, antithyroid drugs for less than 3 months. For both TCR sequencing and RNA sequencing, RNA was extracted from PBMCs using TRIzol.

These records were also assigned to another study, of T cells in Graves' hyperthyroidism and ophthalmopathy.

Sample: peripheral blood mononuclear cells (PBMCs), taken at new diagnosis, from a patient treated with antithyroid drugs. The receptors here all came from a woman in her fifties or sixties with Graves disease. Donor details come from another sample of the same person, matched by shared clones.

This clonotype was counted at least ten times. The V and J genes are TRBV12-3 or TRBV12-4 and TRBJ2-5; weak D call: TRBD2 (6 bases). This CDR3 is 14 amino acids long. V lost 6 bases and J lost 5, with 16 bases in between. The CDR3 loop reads CASSIGTLGETQYF. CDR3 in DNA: TGTGCCAGCAGCATCGGGACTCTTGGGGAGACCCAGTACTTC.

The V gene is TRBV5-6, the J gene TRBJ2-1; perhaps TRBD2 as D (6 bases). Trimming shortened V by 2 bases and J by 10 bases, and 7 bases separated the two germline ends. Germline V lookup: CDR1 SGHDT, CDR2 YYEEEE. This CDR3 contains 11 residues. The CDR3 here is CASSFAGEQFF. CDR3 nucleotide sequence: TGTGCCAGCAGCTTCGCGGGAGAGCAGTTCTTC.

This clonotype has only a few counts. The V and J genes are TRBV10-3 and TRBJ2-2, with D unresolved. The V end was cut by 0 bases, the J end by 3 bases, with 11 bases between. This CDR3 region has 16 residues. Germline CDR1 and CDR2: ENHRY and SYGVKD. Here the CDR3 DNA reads TGTGCCATCAGTGAGTCGAGTTTTTGGGACACCGGGGAGCTGTTTTTT. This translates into CAISESSFWDTGELFF.

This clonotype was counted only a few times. The chain's CDR3 is CASSSPTGDPSNYGYTF. As DNA, the CDR3 is TGTGCCAGCAGCTCCCCGACAGGGGATCCCTCTAACTATGGCTACACCTTC. V is TRBV7-3 and J is TRBJ1-2; 8 bases fit TRBD1. This CDR3 is 17 amino acids long. Germline V gene sequence: CDR1 SGHTA, CDR2 FQGTGA. Trimming removed 4 bases from V and 0 bases from J; junction bases left unmatched: 10.

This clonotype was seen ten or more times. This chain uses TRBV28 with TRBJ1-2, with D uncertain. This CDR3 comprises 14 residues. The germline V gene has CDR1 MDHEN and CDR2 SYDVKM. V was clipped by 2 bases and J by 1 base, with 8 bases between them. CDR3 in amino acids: CASSLHTINYGYTF. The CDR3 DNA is TGTGCCAGCAGTTTACACACCATTAACTATGGCTACACCTTC.

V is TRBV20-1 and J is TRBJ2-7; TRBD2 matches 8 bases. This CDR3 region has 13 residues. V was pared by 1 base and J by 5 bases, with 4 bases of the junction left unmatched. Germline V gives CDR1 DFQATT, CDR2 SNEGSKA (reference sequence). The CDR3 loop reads CSARAGGFNEQYF. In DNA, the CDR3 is TGCAGTGCTAGAGCGGGAGGGTTCAACGAGCAGTACTTC.

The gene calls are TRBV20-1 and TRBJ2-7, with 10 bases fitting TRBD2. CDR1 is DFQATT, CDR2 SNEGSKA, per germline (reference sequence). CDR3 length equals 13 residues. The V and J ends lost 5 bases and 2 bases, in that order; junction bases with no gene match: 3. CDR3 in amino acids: CSALAGGTYEQYF. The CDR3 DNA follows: TGCAGTGCTTTAGCGGGAGGAACCTACGAGCAGTACTTC.

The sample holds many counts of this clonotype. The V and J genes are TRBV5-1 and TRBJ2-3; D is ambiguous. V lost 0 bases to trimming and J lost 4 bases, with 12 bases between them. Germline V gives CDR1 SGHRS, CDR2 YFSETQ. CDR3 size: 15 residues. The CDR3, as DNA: TGCGCCAGCAGCTTGGAAAGTCGAGCGTCAGATACGCAGTATTTT. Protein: CASSLESRASDTQYF.

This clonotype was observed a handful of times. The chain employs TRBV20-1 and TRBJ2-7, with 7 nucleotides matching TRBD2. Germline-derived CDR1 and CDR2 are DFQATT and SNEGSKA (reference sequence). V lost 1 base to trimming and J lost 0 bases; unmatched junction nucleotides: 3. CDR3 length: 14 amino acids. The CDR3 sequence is CSARGGGVSYEQYF. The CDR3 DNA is TGCAGTGCTAGAGGTGGGGGGGTCTCCTACGAGCAGTACTTC.

CDR3 DNA: TGTGCCAGCAGCGACCCAACCACTAGCTTTGATGGACAAGAGACCCAGTACTTC. It encodes CASSDPTTSFDGQETQYF. The chain uses TRBV9 and TRBJ2-5; D might be TRBD2 (6 bases). The CDR3 is 18 amino acids. The ends were cut back, 3 bases at V and 2 bases at J, with 23 bases in the middle. CDR1 SGDLS and CDR2 YYNGEE come from the germline V gene. Variable domain in full (rest from reference TRBV9 and TRBJ2-5): DSGVTQTPKHLITATGQRVTLRCSPRSGDLSVYWYQQSLDQGLQFLIQYYNGEERAKGNILERFSAQQFPDLHSELNLSSLELGDSALYFCASSDPTTSFDGQETQYFGPGTRLLVL.

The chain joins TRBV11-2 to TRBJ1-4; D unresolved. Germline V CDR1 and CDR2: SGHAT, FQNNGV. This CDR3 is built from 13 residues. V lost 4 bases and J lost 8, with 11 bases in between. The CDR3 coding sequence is TGTGCCAGCAGCTACCCGGGAGGGGAAAAACTGTTTTTT. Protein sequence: CASSYPGGEKLFF.

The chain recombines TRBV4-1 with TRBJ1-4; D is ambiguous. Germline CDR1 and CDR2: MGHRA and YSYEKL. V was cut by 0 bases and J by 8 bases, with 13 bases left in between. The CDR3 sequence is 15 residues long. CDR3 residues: CASSQENSLGEKLFF. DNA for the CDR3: TGCGCCAGCAGCCAAGAGAACAGTTTAGGGGAAAAACTGTTTTTT.

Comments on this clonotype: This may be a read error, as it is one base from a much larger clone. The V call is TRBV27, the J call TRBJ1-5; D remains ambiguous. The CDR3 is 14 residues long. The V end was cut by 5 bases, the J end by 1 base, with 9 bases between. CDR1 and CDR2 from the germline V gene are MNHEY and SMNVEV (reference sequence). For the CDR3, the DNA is TGTGCCAGCAGTCGCTACGCGAGCAATCAGCCCCAGCATTTT. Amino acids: CASSRYASNQPQHF.

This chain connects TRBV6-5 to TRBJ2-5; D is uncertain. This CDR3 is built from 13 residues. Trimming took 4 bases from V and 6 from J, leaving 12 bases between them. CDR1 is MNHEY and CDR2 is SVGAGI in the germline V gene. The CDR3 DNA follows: TGTGCCAGCAGTTTCTCGAATGGAAAGACCCAGTACTTC. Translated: CASSFSNGKTQYF.

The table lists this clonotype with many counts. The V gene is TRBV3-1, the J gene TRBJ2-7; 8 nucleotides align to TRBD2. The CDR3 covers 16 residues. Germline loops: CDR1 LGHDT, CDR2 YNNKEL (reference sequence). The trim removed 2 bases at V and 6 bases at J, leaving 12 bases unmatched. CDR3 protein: CASSQRHLGGASEQYF. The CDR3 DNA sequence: TGTGCCAGCAGCCAACGGCATCTCGGGGGGGCATCCGAGCAGTACTTC.

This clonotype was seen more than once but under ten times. CDR3 residues: CASSSASGGGSYNEQFF. In DNA form, the CDR3 reads TGCGCCAGCAGCTCAGCCTCGGGGGGGGGCTCCTACAATGAGCAGTTCTTC. The rearrangement uses TRBV5-1 and TRBJ2-1, with 8 bases lining up with TRBD2. After removal of 3 bases from V and 0 bases from J, the junction contained 8 bases not matched to a gene. Germline values: CDR1 SGHRS, CDR2 YFSETQ. The CDR3 sequence is 17 residues long.

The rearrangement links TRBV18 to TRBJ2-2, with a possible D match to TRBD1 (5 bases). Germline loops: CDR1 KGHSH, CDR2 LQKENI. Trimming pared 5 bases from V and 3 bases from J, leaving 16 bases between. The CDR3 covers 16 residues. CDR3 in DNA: TGTGCCAGCTCAAGGGGCCCTCTCCCCGACACCGGGGAGCTGTTTTTT. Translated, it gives CASSRGPLPDTGELFF.

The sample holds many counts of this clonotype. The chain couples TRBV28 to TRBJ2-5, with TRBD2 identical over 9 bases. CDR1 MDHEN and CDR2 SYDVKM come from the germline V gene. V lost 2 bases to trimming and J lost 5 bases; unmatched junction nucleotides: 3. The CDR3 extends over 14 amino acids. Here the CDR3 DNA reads TGTGCCAGCAGTTTAGTTAGCGGGAGTGAGACCCAGTACTTC. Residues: CASSLVSGSETQYF. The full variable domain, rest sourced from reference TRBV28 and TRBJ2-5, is DVKVTQSSRYLVKRTGEKVFLECVQDMDHENMFWYRQDPGLGLRLIYFSYDVKMKEKGDIPEGYSVSREKKERFSLILESASTNQTSMYLCASSLVSGSETQYFGPGTRLLVL.

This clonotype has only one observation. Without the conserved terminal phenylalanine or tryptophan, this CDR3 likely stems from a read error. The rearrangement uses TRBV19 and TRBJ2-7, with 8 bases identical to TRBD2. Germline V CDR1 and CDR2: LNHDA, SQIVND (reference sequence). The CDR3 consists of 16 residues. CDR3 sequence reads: CASSIDSRGGLDEQYL. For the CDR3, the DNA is TGTGCCAGTAGTATAGACAGCCGGGGGGGCTTGGACGAACAGTACCTC.

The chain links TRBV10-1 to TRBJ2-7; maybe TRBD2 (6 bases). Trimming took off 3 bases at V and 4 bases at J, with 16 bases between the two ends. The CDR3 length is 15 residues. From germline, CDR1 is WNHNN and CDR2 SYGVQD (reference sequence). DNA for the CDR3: TGCGCCAGCAGTGACCCCGCCGGAGGGGTTTACGAGCAGTACTTC. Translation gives CASSDPAGGVYEQYF.

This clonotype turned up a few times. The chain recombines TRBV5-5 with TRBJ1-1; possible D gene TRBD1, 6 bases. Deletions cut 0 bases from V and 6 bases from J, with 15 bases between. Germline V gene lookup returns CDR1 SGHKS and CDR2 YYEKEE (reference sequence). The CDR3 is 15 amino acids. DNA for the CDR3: TGTGCCAGCAGCTTGGGGCGCGGGGGCTCGGCTGAAGCTTTCTTT. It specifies CASSLGRGGSAEAFF.

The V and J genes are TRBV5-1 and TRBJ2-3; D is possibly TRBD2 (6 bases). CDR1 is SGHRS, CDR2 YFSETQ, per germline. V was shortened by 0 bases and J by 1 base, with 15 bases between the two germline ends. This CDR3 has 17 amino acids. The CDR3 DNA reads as TGCGCCAGCAGCTTGGGGGTAGCGGAGCCAGGCACAGATACGCAGTATTTT. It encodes CASSLGVAEPGTDTQYF.